What follows are 5 T cell receptor beta chains derived from one specimen sequenced in a study of T cell clonotyping in hematopoietic cell transplantation. Assay: immunoSEQ multiplex PCR; the TCRdb copy retains only in-frame clones and omits some. The sample has roughly 44,000 clones, 95% seen once. The source material was peripheral blood mononuclear cells. Receptors originate from a man younger than 40 in good health. Some clones in this sample may be carry-over from other donors' samples.

V usage is TRBV19 and J usage is TRBJ1-5; D unclear. Deletions cut 4 bases from V and 0 bases from J, with 7 bases between. This CDR3 region has 14 residues. The germline V gene has CDR1 LNHDA and CDR2 SQIVND (reference sequence). CDR3 sequence reads: CASSTPISNQPQHF. As DNA, the CDR3 is TGTGCCAGTAGTACCCCGATTAGCAATCAGCCCCAGCATTTT.

The chain uses TRBV7-8 and TRBJ2-3; 8 bases match TRBD2. This CDR3 spans 14 amino acids. The V segment lost 10 bases and the J segment 5 bases; nucleotides outside the gene matches: 11. Germline V gives CDR1 SGHVS, CDR2 FQNEAQ. In nucleotides, the CDR3 is TGTGCCACCGGGGGGGGAGTTGCGGGAGATACGCAGTATTTT. Protein: CATGGGVAGDTQYF. The full variable domain, completed using reference TRBV7-8 and TRBJ2-3, is GAGVSQSPRYKVAKRGQDVALRCDPISGHVSLFWYQQALGQGPEFLTYFQNEAQLDKSGLPSDRFFAERPEGSVSTLKIQRTQQEDSAVYLCATGGGVAGDTQYFGPGTRLTVL.

V gene TRBV7-9 combines with J gene TRBJ1-1; possible D gene TRBD1, 5 bases. V gave up 6 bases and J gave up 2 bases, with 16 bases separating them. CDR1 and CDR2 (germline): SEHNR, FQNEAQ (reference sequence). The CDR3 is 15 residues long. The CDR3 loop reads CASRGFGAANTEAFF. As DNA, the CDR3 is TGTGCCAGCAGAGGTTTTGGGGCCGCAAACACTGAAGCTTTCTTT.

This chain links TRBV11-1 with TRBJ1-1, with D uncertain. V was trimmed by 2 bases and J by 1 base, leaving 8 bases between them. This CDR3 spans 14 amino acids. Germline V gene lookup returns CDR1 SGHAT and CDR2 FQDESV (reference sequence). CDR3 DNA: TGTGCCAGCAGCTTACGGCAGCCGAACACTGAAGCTTTCTTT. This translates into CASSLRQPNTEAFF.

This rearrangement joins TRBV11-2 to TRBJ2-7, with 7 positions matching TRBD2. Germline V gives CDR1 SGHAT, CDR2 FQNNGV. The length of the CDR3 is 14 residues. V gave up 7 bases and J gave up 6 bases; unmatched junction bases: 12. The chain's CDR3 is CASTSGGTPFEQYF. As DNA, the CDR3 is TGTGCCAGCACCTCCGGGGGGACTCCTTTCGAGCAGTACTTC.